This TCR beta chain was sequenced during a study of long-term antiretroviral therapy in people with HIV (dated by TCRdb to between 2021 and 2024). Regarding the research as a whole: Collection of the earliest samples took place about a decade ahead of the 2015 WHO recommendation for immediate ART, at a time when ART was typically delayed until CD4 counts fell. Whether ART initiation and durable HIV suppression were associated with changes in peripheral blood TRB repertoire composition and diversity was tested in a retrospective serial study. The cohort contributed under 200 cryopreserved PBMC samples from 30 adults with confirmed HIV infection, collected serially over a mean of around 6 years (range 1-12). About 35% of the 30 participants with HIV were female. No cross-contamination during QIAcube processing was shown when test extractions of a monoclonal T-cell line were performed alongside about 33 polyclonal samples.

The germline V gene yields SQVTM for CDR1 and ANQGSEA for CDR2. The CDR3, from cysteine to phenylalanine, totals 11 residues. Here the CDR3 DNA is all that survives: 33 bases in frame from base 1. The immunoSEQ hsTCRB v3.0 assay was used at survey level resolution for TRB variable region sequencing. TRB sequencing targeted a depth of roughly 35,000-55,000 T-cell genomes per sample. TRB libraries were pooled and sequenced on an Illumina MiSeq using a v3 150-cycle kit. Regarding the original processing steps: Repertoire analysis was run in R within a reproducible Nextflow workflow that covered QC, data transformation and analysis. LymphoSeq2, an R package for AIRR-Seq data exploration, was used to implement custom analyses. After excluding several samples that yielded fewer than 5000 total TRB sequences, 190 or so HIV repertoires remained for analysis. Among the 180 or so HIV repertoires that were kept, almost 60 were collected before ART initiation and 120 to 140 were collected after ART initiation. Repertoires were downsampled to 5000 TRB nucleotide sequences, and summary statistics were averaged over 100 downsampling iterations. TRB sequences were retained for analysis only if CDR3 regions of at least seven amino acids were present. A Shannon entropy-derived clonality score and the Gini coefficient were used to measure diversity. In the repertoire networks, any two of the top 5000 CDR3 amino acid sequences were connected whenever the two sequences differed by an edit distance of one. Antigen specificity groups and MHC restriction were predicted for TRB CDR3 amino acid sequences with GLIPH2. Known CMV, EBV, HIV or tissue antigen associations were flagged by matching CDR3 amino acid sequences against VDJdb and McPAS-TCR. Pre-ART, post-ART and control groups were compared with Wilcoxon signed-rank tests and Holm-Bonferroni correction. Held by TCRdb, this immuneACCESS table contains in-frame sequences only and omits some clones. Under half of the omission traces to an unresolved V gene where checked; the cause of the rest is unknown. D and trimming were read from the DNA, whereas the V and J calls and clone size are those reported in that table. The sample table records 19,000 or so clones; around 80% of these occur just once. The ten largest account for 7% to 8.5% of the sample.

This clone was seen only a few times. Its antigen has not been determined. Compared with germline, one end of the junction differs, possibly owing to a read error. General findings and caveats noted by the study authors: The samples were dated from 2004 to 2017, and the ART regimens that were used may be less effective than current ART regimens. Unsorted PBMC were profiled instead of sorted CD4+ and CD8+ T cells because pre-ART samples had limited cell numbers. Because PBMC availability was limited, only the TCR beta chain was sequenced, with no alpha chain pairing. ART initiation was associated with a significant increase in TRB diversity, but diversity stayed significantly below transplant donor controls even after long-term ART. Expanded TRB clones identified before ART initiation dominated the repertoire across all time points, though the dominance fluctuated and decreased in many PLHIV after ART. Inferences about post-ART repertoire changes were limited because no data were available on ART adherence, viral resistance or therapy changes. CDR3 length ranges in HIV repertoires were narrower than in controls, and network structure suggested an antigen-experienced repertoire with only a slight naive shift after ART.

Inclusion was restricted to participants for whom at least one PBMC sample before ART initiation and at least two post-ART samples were available. Every participant with HIV received treatment in the United States of America. Cryopreserved samples of roughly 0.85-11 million PBMC were thawed and washed before DNA extraction. At the time of the earliest PBMC sample, participants with HIV were aged between about 20 and 55 years. Per participant, PBMC samples came from 1-4 timepoints prior to ART initiation and 2-8 timepoints following ART initiation, for a median of 7 samples. Serial HIV viral load, CD4+ T-cell count, ART history and demographic data were obtained for every participant. Using a Qiagen kit on a QIAcube, genomic DNA was extracted from unsorted PBMC, with samples processed in batches of 12.

This receptor was identified in a middle-aged woman with HIV. The material sequenced was unsorted PBMCs, taken at the start of antiretroviral therapy, before treatment. Rearrangement joined TRBV29-1 to TRBJ1-2; the D segment cannot be called with confidence. The CDR3 corresponds to CSLEENHGYTF. The DNA sequence is as follows: TGCAGCCTTGAAGAAAATCATGGCTACACCTTC. The full variable domain, with segments outside the CDR3 supplied by the reference TRBV29-1 and TRBJ1-2 proteins, appears as SAVISQKPSRDICQRGTSLTIQCQVDSQVTMMFWYRQQPGQSLTLIATANQGSEATYESGFVIDKFPISRPNLTFSTLTVSNMSPEDSSIYLCSLEENHGYTFGSGTRLTVV.